These 32 T cell receptor beta chains were all obtained from the same sample, sequenced in a study of CD8 T cells in Susac syndrome. Reverse transcription of roughly 0.5 to 1 ug RNA was carried out with random hexamers. TCRdb fed the immunoSEQ multiplex PCR reads into MiXCR, producing one record per CDR3 protein. The sample carries about 130,000 distinct CDR3 sequences, 90% to 95% recorded once. Sequenced sample: CD4+ T cells from PBMCs. The receptors shown here come from a human donor in good health.

This chain connects TRBV11-2 to TRBJ2-7, with D uncertain. The CDR3 contains 13 residues. V lost 1 base and J 3 bases, leaving 7 bases between the germline ends. Germline loops: CDR1 SGHAT, CDR2 FQNNGV. CDR3 in amino acids: CASSLVGYYEQYF. The CDR3 region has the DNA TGTGCCAGCAGCTTAGTAGGATACTACGAGCAGTACTTC.

The chain is built from TRBV20-1 and TRBJ2-1; D call uncertain. Germline V gene lookup returns CDR1 DFQATT and CDR2 SNEGSKA (reference sequence). V lost 4 bases, J lost 7 bases, and 8 bases lay in between. The CDR3 runs 11 residues. CDR3 amino acids: CSAIFANEQFF. In DNA, the CDR3 is TGCAGTGCTATTTTCGCGAATGAGCAGTTCTTC.

The chain joins TRBV14 to TRBJ2-1; TRBD2 is a possible D gene (5 bases). CDR3 length equals 15 residues. V was trimmed by 8 bases and J by 0 bases, leaving 14 bases between them. The V gene's germline CDR1 is SGHDN and CDR2 FVKESK. The CDR3 loop is CASVGVGSSYNEQFF. The CDR3, as DNA: TGTGCCAGCGTCGGGGTTGGGAGCTCCTACAATGAGCAGTTCTTC.

J is TRBJ2-5 and V is TRBV10-1; D assignment may be TRBD1 or TRBD2 (6 bases each). There are 14 residues in the CDR3. Germline V gene sequence: CDR1 WNHNN, CDR2 SYGVQD (reference sequence). V gave up 2 bases and J gave up 4 bases, with 11 bases separating them. CDR3 region: CASSEGGRGETQYF. The CDR3 coding sequence is TGCGCCAGCAGTGAGGGGGGGCGCGGAGAGACCCAGTACTTC.

The DNA of the CDR3 is TGTGCCAGTAACCCCCGGACAGGGGGGGCCAATCAGCCCCAGCATTTT. Its protein is CASNPRTGGANQPQHF. The chain joins TRBV19 to TRBJ1-5, with 10 bases aligning to TRBD1. This CDR3 region has 16 residues. V trimming: 7 bases; J trimming: 3 bases; junction bases outside the gene matches: 9. CDR1 is LNHDA, CDR2 SQIVND, per germline (reference sequence). Full variable domain (rest looked up from reference TRBV19 and TRBJ1-5): DGGITQSPKYLFRKEGQNVTLSCEQNLNHDAMYWYRQDPGQGLRLIYYSQIVNDFQKGDIAEGYSVSREKKESFPLTVTSAQKNPTAFYLCASNPRTGGANQPQHFGDGTRLSIL.

CDR3 sequence (DNA): TGTGCCAGCAGCCAAGATAGATCGGGACGGCAAGAGACCCAGTACTTC. Amino acid sequence: CASSQDRSGRQETQYF. The chain couples TRBV4-2 to TRBJ2-5, with D possibly being TRBD1 or TRBD2 (5 bases each). Looked up from germline, CDR1 is LGHNA and CDR2 is YNFKEQ. CDR3 length: 16 amino acids. The ends were cut back, 0 bases at V and 2 bases at J, with 13 bases in the middle.

The chain is built from TRBV29-1 and TRBJ1-5; TRBD1 matches at 8 bases. The trim removed 5 bases at V and 5 bases at J, leaving 2 bases unmatched. In germline, CDR1 is SQVTM, CDR2 ANQGSEA. There are 12 residues in the CDR3. This CDR3 reads CSVKQGDQPQHF. CDR3 DNA: TGCAGCGTTAAACAGGGGGATCAGCCCCAGCATTTT.

The CDR3 loop reads CASSRITGTGTGFYEQYF. In nucleotides, the CDR3 is TGTGCCAGCAGCCGAATTACGGGGACAGGGACCGGGTTCTACGAGCAGTACTTC. V usage is TRBV6-1 and J usage is TRBJ2-7; 9 bases align to TRBD1. Germline values: CDR1 MNHNS, CDR2 SASEGT. With V trimmed by 6 bases and J by 3 bases, 18 bases remained unmatched. This CDR3 has 18 residues.

This chain joins TRBV6-6 and TRBJ1-1, with unresolved D. Germline V gene lookup returns CDR1 MNHNY and CDR2 SVGAGI (reference sequence). V shed 4 bases and J shed 8 bases, with 8 bases lying between them. This CDR3 is built from 11 residues. The CDR3 here is CASSSPREAFF. The CDR3 bases are TGTGCCAGCAGTTCCCCTCGGGAAGCTTTCTTT.

The chain couples TRBV27 to TRBJ2-7; no firm D call. CDR3 length: 13 residues. V was trimmed by 5 bases and J by 6 bases, leaving 14 bases between them. Looked up from germline, CDR1 is MNHEY and CDR2 is SMNVEV (reference sequence). The CDR3 reads CASSPPTLGEQYF. The CDR3 region has the DNA TGTGCCAGCAGTCCACCGACGTTGGGCGAGCAGTACTTC.

V and J are TRBV7-2 and TRBJ2-1, with D possibly being TRBD1 (5 bases). The germline CDR1 and CDR2 sequences are SGHTA and FQGNSA. V was trimmed by 9 bases and J by 0 bases, leaving 12 bases between them. CDR3 length equals 14 residues. CDR3 sequence: CASQDTSSYNEQFF. CDR3 nucleotides: TGTGCCAGTCAGGACACGAGCTCCTACAATGAGCAGTTCTTC.

The chain has TRBV3-1 and TRBJ2-7, with 7 bases lining up with TRBD2. CDR3 size: 14 residues. CDR1 is LGHDT, CDR2 YNNKEL, per germline (reference sequence). The ends lost 1 base at V and 3 bases at J; junction bases unmatched: 3. The CDR3 DNA reads TGTGCCAGCAGCCAAGCAGCGGGGCACTACGAGCAGTACTTC. Its translation is CASSQAAGHYEQYF.

V gene TRBV28 combines with J gene TRBJ2-3; the D gene is possibly TRBD2 (5 bases). Germline V gene lookup returns CDR1 MDHEN and CDR2 SYDVKM. V lost 8 bases, J lost 8 bases, and 20 bases lay in between. This CDR3 contains 14 residues. The DNA of the CDR3 is TGTGCCAGCGGTCGGGCGTTGGTAAGCGGTACGCAGTATTTT. Its protein product is CASGRALVSGTQYF.

The rearrangement links TRBV5-6 to TRBJ2-7, with a weak D call TRBD1 (6 bases). Trimming took 1 base from V and 3 from J, leaving 20 bases between them. Germline CDR1 reads SGHDT; CDR2 reads YYEEEE. This CDR3 is built from 17 residues. CDR3 bases: TGTGCCAGCAGCTTGTATGACGGCAGGGGAGTGAACTACGAGCAGTACTTC. Amino acid sequence: CASSLYDGRGVNYEQYF.

This chain connects TRBV19 to TRBJ2-7; 11 positions agree with TRBD2. Trimming at V came to 3 bases and at J to 3 bases, leaving 1 base not matched to a gene. In germline, CDR1 is LNHDA, CDR2 SQIVND (reference sequence). The CDR3 consists of 14 residues. The CDR3 here is CASSMTSGDYEQYF. CDR3 in DNA: TGTGCCAGTAGTATGACTAGCGGGGACTACGAGCAGTACTTC. Together with reference TRBV19 and TRBJ2-7, the CDR3 gives the full variable domain: DGGITQSPKYLFRKEGQNVTLSCEQNLNHDAMYWYRQDPGQGLRLIYYSQIVNDFQKGDIAEGYSVSREKKESFPLTVTSAQKNPTAFYLCASSMTSGDYEQYFGPGTRLTVT.

J is TRBJ2-2 and V is TRBV28; D could derive from TRBD1 or TRBD2 (7 bases each). CDR3 length: 17 amino acids. V dropped 4 bases and J dropped 4 bases, with 19 bases sitting between them. Germline V gives CDR1 MDHEN, CDR2 SYDVKM. CDR3 residues: CASSSPGGGGLTGELFF. For the CDR3, the DNA is TGTGCCAGCAGTTCCCCTGGGGGAGGGGGCCTCACCGGGGAGCTGTTTTTT.

This clonotype was seen only once. The rearrangement uses TRBV18 and TRBJ2-7; possible D gene TRBD2, 6 bases. The V gene's germline CDR1 is KGHSH and CDR2 LQKENI. Trimming pared 3 bases from V and 11 bases from J, leaving 17 bases between. This CDR3 comprises 13 residues. The CDR3 reads CASSPKGPGLKYF. DNA of the CDR3: TGTGCCAGCTCACCGAAAGGTCCGGGACTGAAGTACTTC.

The genes are TRBV7-9 and TRBJ1-2; D perhaps matches TRBD1 (5 bases). Germline CDR1 and CDR2: SEHNR and FQNEAQ (reference sequence). This CDR3 contains 13 residues. Deletions cut 5 bases from V and 7 bases from J, with 14 bases between. As DNA, the CDR3 is TGTGCCAGCAGCGAGCAGGGTCTTGGTGGCTACACCTTC. This translates into CASSEQGLGGYTF.

This clonotype was detected only once. The chain couples TRBV9 to TRBJ2-2; 8 bases match TRBD1. Germline V gene sequence: CDR1 SGDLS, CDR2 YYNGEE. J lost 5 bases, V lost 0 bases, and 3 bases had no gene match. This CDR3 region has 15 residues. The CDR3 is CASSVARTGTGELFF. Written as DNA, the CDR3 is TGTGCCAGCAGCGTAGCGAGGACAGGGACCGGGGAGCTGTTTTTT.

V is TRBV2 and J is TRBJ2-2, with D unresolved. CDR3 length: 14 amino acids. Germline lookup yields CDR1 SNHLY and CDR2 FYNNEI. V was trimmed by 6 bases and J by 3 bases, leaving 11 bases between them. Here the CDR3 DNA reads TGTGCCAGCAGGCCGTTGCTGGACACCGGGGAGCTGTTTTTT. Its translation: CASRPLLDTGELFF.

J is TRBJ1-2 and V is TRBV3-1; TRBD1 aligns across 9 bases. From germline, CDR1 is LGHDT and CDR2 YNNKEL (reference sequence). The ends lost 2 bases at V and 8 bases at J; junction bases unmatched: 3. The CDR3 runs 13 residues. The CDR3 region is CASSQTQGAGYTF. For the CDR3, the DNA is TGTGCCAGCAGCCAAACACAGGGGGCCGGCTACACCTTC.

This clonotype was seen a single time. This rearrangement joins TRBV28 to TRBJ1-4; D is undetermined. Trimming removed 1 base from V and 8 bases from J, with 5 bases in between. The CDR3 extends over 12 amino acids. Germline CDR1 MDHEN, CDR2 SYDVKM. CDR3 in amino acids: CASSLSGEKLFF. The CDR3 coding sequence is TGTGCCAGCAGTTTATCCGGGGAAAAACTGTTTTTT.

As DNA, the CDR3 is TGTGCCAGCAGTCTCACATCGGGGGCGGCCATTCAGTACTTC. Its translation: CASSLTSGAAIQYF. This chain joins TRBV7-9 and TRBJ2-4; D may match TRBD1 or TRBD2 (6 bases each). This CDR3 region has 14 residues. Germline V gene sequence: CDR1 SEHNR, CDR2 FQNEAQ (reference sequence). The V and J ends lost 6 bases and 9 bases respectively, with 18 bases between them.

The V and J genes are TRBV18 and TRBJ2-7; TRBD1 matches 7 bases. V shed 5 bases, J shed 5 bases, and the junction held 3 bases outside the gene matches. Germline CDR1 reads KGHSH; CDR2 reads LQKENI. The CDR3 spans 12 residues. CDR3 nucleotides: TGTGCCAGCTCAAGACAGGGTGACGAGCAGTACTTC. As protein: CASSRQGDEQYF.

The rearrangement links TRBV6-2 or TRBV6-3 to TRBJ2-5; 13 bases match TRBD2. The V gene end was trimmed by 5 bases and the J gene end by 5 bases; junction bases not matched to a gene: 2. The CDR3 is made up of 14 amino acids. Germline V gives CDR1 MNHEY, CDR2 SVGEGT. The CDR3 DNA reads as TGTGCCAGCAGTGGACTAGCGGGAGTGGAGACCCAGTACTTC. This gives the protein CASSGLAGVETQYF.

The rearrangement links TRBV19 to TRBJ2-1, with TRBD2 identical over 9 bases. CDR1 and CDR2 (germline): LNHDA, SQIVND (reference sequence). J was trimmed by 7 bases and V by 6 bases; bases with no gene match: 4. The CDR3 sequence is 13 residues long. In DNA, the CDR3 is TGTGCCAGTAGAGCTAGCGGGACTAATGAGCAGTTCTTC. It encodes CASRASGTNEQFF.

The V call is TRBV7-9, the J call TRBJ2-1; 13 bases line up with TRBD2. The J segment lost 8 bases and the V segment lost 5 bases, leaving 9 bases of the junction unmatched. CDR1 is SEHNR, CDR2 FQNEAQ, per germline (reference sequence). This CDR3 region has 16 residues. The CDR3 DNA reads TGTGCCAGCAGCCAACCTGGACTAGCGGGAGCCCATGAGCAGTTCTTC. Amino acids: CASSQPGLAGAHEQFF.

This clonotype was seen a single time. The J gene is TRBJ2-5, the V gene TRBV28; 8 positions match TRBD2. V lost 7 bases, J lost 2 bases, and 18 bases stayed unmatched. This CDR3 region has 18 residues. Germline lookup yields CDR1 MDHEN and CDR2 SYDVKM. The CDR3 is CASTPRALSGRTQETQYF. The CDR3 DNA follows: TGTGCCAGCACCCCCCGCGCACTGAGCGGGAGAACACAAGAGACCCAGTACTTC.

The gene calls are TRBV29-1 and TRBJ2-5; 7 bases match TRBD1. The V gene end was trimmed by 7 bases and the J gene end by 1 base; junction bases not matched to a gene: 9. The CDR3 sequence is 14 residues long. Germline lookup yields CDR1 SQVTM and CDR2 ANQGSEA. CDR3 in amino acids: CSASLRTGQETQYF. CDR3 DNA: TGCAGCGCTTCCCTTCGGACAGGCCAAGAGACCCAGTACTTC.

The chain couples TRBV6-1 to TRBJ1-2; TRBD1 matches at 7 bases. The V gene's germline CDR1 is MNHNS and CDR2 SASEGT. The CDR3 spans 15 residues. Trimming cost V 5 bases and J 3 bases; bases outside gene matches: 9. The CDR3 nucleotides read TGTGCCAGCAGTCCCGGGACAGCAAAGGACTATGGCTACACCTTC. Amino acids: CASSPGTAKDYGYTF.

The chain links TRBV28 to TRBJ1-1, with D unresolved. The CDR3 consists of 15 residues. The V gene's germline CDR1 is MDHEN and CDR2 SYDVKM. V gave up 6 bases and J gave up 6 bases, with 20 bases separating them. The CDR3 loop reads CASRTLGQMIAEAFF. In nucleotides, the CDR3 is TGTGCCAGCAGAACGTTAGGGCAGATGATCGCTGAAGCTTTCTTT.

The CDR3 DNA reads TGTGCCAGCAGCTTAGTGGCGGGTACGCAGTATTTT. This encodes CASSLVAGTQYF. The chain uses TRBV7-2 and TRBJ2-3, with D perhaps matching TRBD2 (5 bases). CDR1 SGHTA and CDR2 FQGNSA come from the germline V gene. V was cut by 1 base and J by 8 bases, with 7 bases left in between. The CDR3 is made up of 12 amino acids.